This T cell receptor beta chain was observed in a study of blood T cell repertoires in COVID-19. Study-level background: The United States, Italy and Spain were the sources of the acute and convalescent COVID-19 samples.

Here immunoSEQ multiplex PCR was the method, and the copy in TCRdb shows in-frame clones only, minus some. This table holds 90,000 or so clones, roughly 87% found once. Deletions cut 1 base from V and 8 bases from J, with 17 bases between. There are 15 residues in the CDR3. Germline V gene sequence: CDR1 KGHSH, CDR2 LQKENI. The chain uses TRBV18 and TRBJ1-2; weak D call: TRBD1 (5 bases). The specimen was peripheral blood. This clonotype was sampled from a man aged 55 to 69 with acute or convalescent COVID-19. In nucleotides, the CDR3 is TGTGCCAGCTCACCACGGGGGGACCCCGGAGAGGGCTACACCTTC. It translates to CASSPRGDPGEGYTF.